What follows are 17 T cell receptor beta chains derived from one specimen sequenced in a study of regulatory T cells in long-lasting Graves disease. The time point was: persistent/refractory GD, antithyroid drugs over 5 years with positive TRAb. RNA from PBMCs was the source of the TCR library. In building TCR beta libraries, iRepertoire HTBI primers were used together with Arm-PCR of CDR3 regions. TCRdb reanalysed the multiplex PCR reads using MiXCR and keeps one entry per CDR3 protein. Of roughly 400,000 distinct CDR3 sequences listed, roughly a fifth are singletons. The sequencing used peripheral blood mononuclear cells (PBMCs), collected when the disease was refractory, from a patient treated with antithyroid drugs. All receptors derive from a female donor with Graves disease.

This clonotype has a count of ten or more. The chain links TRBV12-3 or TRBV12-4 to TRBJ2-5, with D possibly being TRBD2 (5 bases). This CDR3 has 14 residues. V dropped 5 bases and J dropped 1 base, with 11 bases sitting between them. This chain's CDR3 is CASSLPGFQETQYF. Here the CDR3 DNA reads TGTGCCAGCAGTCTCCCGGGGTTCCAAGAGACCCAGTACTTC.

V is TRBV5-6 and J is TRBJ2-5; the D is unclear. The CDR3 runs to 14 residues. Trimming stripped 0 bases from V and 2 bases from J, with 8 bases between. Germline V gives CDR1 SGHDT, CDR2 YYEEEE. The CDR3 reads CASSLVGIQETQYF. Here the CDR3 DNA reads TGTGCCAGCAGCTTGGTAGGGATTCAAGAGACCCAGTACTTC.

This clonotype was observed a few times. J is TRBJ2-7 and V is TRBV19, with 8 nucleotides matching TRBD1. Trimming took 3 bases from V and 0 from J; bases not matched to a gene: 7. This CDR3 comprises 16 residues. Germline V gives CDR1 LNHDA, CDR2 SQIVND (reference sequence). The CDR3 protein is CASSITGTGVSYEQYF. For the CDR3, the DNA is TGTGCCAGTAGTATCACCGGGACAGGTGTCTCCTACGAGCAGTACTTC.

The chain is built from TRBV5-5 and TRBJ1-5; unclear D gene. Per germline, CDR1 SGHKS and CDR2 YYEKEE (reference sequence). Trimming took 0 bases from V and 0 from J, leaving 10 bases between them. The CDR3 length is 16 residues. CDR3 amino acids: CASSLEFQDSNQPQHF. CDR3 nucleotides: TGTGCCAGCAGCTTGGAGTTTCAGGATAGCAATCAGCCCCAGCATTTT. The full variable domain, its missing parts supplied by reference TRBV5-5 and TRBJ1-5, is DAGVTQSPTHLIKTRGQQVTLRCSPISGHKSVSWYQQVLGQGPQFIFQYYEKEERGRGNFPDRFSARQFPNYSSELNVNALLLGDSALYLCASSLEFQDSNQPQHFGDGTRLSIL.

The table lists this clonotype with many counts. CDR3: CASSVGTSGSYEQYF. CDR3 DNA: TGTGCCAGCAGCGTAGGGACTAGCGGGAGTTACGAGCAGTACTTC. V is TRBV9 and J is TRBJ2-7; 13 bases line up with TRBD2. The CDR3 has 15 amino acids. V shed 0 bases, J shed 4 bases, and the junction held 1 base outside the gene matches. CDR1 SGDLS and CDR2 YYNGEE come from the germline V gene.

The DNA for the CDR3 is TGCAGTGCTGCGACAGGGACAGCCAAAAACATTCAGTACTTC. Protein sequence: CSAATGTAKNIQYF. This chain joins TRBV20-1 and TRBJ2-4; TRBD1 matches 7 bases. The germline gives CDR1 DFQATT, CDR2 SNEGSKA (reference sequence). This CDR3 region has 14 residues. With V trimmed by 5 bases and J by 0 bases, 4 bases remained unmatched.

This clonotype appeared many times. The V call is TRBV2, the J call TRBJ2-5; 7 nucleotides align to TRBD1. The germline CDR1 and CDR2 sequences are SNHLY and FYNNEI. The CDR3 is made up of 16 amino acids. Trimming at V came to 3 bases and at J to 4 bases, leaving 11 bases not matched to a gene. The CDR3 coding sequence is TGTGCCAGCAGTGAGAACCGACAGGGTGGAGGAGAGACCCAGTACTTC. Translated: CASSENRQGGGETQYF. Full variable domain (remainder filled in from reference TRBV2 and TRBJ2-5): EPEVTQTPSHQVTQMGQEVILRCVPISNHLYFYWYRQILGQKVEFLVSFYNNEISEKSEIFDDQFSVERPDGSNFTLKIRSTKLEDSAMYFCASSENRQGGGETQYFGPGTRLLVL.

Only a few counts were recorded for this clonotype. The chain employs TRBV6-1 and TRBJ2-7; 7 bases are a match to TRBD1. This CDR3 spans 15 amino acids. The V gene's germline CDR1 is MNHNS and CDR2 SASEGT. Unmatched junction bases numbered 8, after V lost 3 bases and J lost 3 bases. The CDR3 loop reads CASSDLTGPHYEQYF. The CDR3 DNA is TGTGCCAGCAGTGACCTGACAGGGCCGCACTACGAGCAGTACTTC.

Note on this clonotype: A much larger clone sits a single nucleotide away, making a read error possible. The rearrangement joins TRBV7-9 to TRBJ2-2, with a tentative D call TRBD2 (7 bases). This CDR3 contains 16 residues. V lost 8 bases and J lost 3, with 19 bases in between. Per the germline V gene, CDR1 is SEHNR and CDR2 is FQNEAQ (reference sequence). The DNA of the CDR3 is TGTGCCAGCCGCCATGGGGGCGGGAGATACACCGGGGAGCTGTTTTTT. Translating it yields CASRHGGGRYTGELFF. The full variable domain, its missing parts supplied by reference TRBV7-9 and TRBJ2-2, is DTGVSQNPRHKITKRGQNVTFRCDPISEHNRLYWYRQTLGQGPEFLTYFQNEAQLEKSRLLSDRFSAERPKGSFSTLEIQRTEQGDSAMYLCASRHGGGRYTGELFFGEGSRLTVL.

In DNA, the CDR3 is TGTGCCAGCAGCTCTCCGGGACAGGAGGGGGAGACCCAGTACTTC. It specifies CASSSPGQEGETQYF. J is TRBJ2-5 and V is TRBV5-4, with 8 bases lining up with TRBD1. The germline V gene has CDR1 SGHNT and CDR2 YYREEE (reference sequence). The junction had 9 bases not matched to a gene; V was cut back by 3 bases and J by 5 bases. The CDR3 runs to 15 residues.

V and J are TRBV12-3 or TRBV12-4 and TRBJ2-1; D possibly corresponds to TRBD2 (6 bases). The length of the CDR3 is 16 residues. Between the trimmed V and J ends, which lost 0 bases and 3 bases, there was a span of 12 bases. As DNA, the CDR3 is TGTGCCAGCAGTTTAGCGCTTAGCGGCAACTACAATGAGCAGTTCTTC. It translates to CASSLALSGNYNEQFF.

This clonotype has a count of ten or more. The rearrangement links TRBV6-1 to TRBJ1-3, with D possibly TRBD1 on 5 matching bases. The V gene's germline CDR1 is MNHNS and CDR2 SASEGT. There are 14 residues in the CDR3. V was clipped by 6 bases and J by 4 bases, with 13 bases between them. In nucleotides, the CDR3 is TGTGCCAGCAGGAGAGGGGTAGTGGGAAACACCATATATTTT. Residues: CASRRGVVGNTIYF.

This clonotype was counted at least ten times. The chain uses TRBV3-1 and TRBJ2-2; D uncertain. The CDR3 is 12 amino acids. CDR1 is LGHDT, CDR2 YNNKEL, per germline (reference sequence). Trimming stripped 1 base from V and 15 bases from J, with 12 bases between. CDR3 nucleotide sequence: TGTGCCAGCAGCCAAGGAGTCGGTTCATTGTTTTTT. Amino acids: CASSQGVGSLFF.

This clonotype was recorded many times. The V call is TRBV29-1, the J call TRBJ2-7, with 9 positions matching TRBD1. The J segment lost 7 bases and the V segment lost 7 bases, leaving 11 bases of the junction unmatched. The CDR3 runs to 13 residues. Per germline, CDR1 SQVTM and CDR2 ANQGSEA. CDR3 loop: CSALGQGAQEQYF. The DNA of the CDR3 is TGCAGCGCACTGGGACAGGGAGCACAAGAGCAGTACTTC.

The chain's CDR3 is CSAGGSVNTEAFF. Written as DNA, the CDR3 is TGCAGTGCTGGGGGGTCGGTGAACACTGAAGCTTTCTTT. The V and J genes are TRBV20-1 and TRBJ1-1, with a tentative D call TRBD1 (5 bases). Germline V gene sequence: CDR1 DFQATT, CDR2 SNEGSKA (reference sequence). Trimming took 5 bases from V and 0 from J, leaving 10 bases between them. This CDR3 region has 13 residues.

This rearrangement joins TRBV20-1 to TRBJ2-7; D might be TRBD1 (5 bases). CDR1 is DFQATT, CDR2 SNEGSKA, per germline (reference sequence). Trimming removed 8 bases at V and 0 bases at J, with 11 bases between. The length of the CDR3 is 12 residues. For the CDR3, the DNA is TGCAGTTTGGGGCAGCTCTCCTACGAGCAGTACTTC. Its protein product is CSLGQLSYEQYF.

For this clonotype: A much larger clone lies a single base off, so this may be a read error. CDR3 nucleotides: TGTGCCAGCAGCAAAAGGGGCGGGGGTCGCGCCTACGGGCAGTACTTC. The encoded protein is CASSKRGGGRAYGQYF. The V gene is TRBV7-3, the J gene TRBJ2-7; 7 bases fit TRBD2. This CDR3 region has 16 residues. Germline CDR1 is SGHTA and CDR2 is FQGTGA.